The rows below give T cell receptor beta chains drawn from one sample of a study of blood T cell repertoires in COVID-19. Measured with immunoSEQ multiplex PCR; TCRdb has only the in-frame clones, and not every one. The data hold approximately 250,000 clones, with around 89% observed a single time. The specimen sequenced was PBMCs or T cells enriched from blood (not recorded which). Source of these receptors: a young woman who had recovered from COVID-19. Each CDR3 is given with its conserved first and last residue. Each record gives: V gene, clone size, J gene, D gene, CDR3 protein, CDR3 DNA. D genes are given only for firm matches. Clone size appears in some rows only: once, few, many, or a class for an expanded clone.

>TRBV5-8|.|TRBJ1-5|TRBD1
CASSQTGTQPQHF
TGTGCCAGCAGCCAGACAGGGACCCAGCCCCAGCATTTT
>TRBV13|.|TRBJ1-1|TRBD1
CASSLRDRRQGTEAFF
TGTGCCAGCAGCTTACGGGACAGGCGTCAGGGCACTGAAGCTTTCTTT
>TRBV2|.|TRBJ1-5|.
CASSGDNNQPQHF
TGTGCCAGCAGTGGGGACAACAATCAGCCCCAGCATTTT
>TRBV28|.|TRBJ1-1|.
CASIEGGRIEAFF
TGTGCCAGCATCGAGGGAGGACGGATTGAAGCTTTCTTT
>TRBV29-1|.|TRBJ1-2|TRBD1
CSVDVRGPRGYTF
TGCAGCGTTGATGTCAGGGGGCCTCGGGGCTACACCTTC
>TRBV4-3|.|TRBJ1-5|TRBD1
CASSLRTGEDQPQHF
TGCGCCAGCAGCCTAAGGACAGGGGAGGATCAGCCCCAGCATTTT
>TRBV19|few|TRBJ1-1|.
CASSLAGVEAFF
TGTGCCAGTAGTCTAGCCGGAGTTGAAGCTTTCTTT
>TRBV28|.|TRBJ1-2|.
CASSSNGYGYTF
TGTGCCAGCAGTTCTAATGGCTATGGCTACACCTTC
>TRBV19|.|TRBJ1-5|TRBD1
CASSATGRTQPQHF
TGTGCCAGTAGTGCGACAGGGAGGACTCAGCCCCAGCATTTT
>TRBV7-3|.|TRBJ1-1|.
CASSFDSVGTEAFF
TGTGCCAGCAGCTTTGACAGCGTTGGCACTGAAGCTTTCTTT
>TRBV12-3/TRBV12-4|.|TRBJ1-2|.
CASSLSQAAGYTF
TGTGCCAGCAGTTTATCCCAGGCCGCGGGCTACACCTTC
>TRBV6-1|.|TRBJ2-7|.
CASSESRRGIEQYF
TGTGCCAGCAGTGAATCCAGGCGAGGGATCGAGCAGTACTTC
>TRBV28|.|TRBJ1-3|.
CASSFFRVRSGNTIYF
TGTGCCAGCAGTTTTTTTCGGGTTCGCTCTGGAAACACCATATATTTT
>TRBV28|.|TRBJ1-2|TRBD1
CASKSDRGSGYTF
TGTGCCAGCAAATCGGACAGGGGCTCTGGCTACACCTTC
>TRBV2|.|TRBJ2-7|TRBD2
CASTGLAVFYEQYF
TGTGCCAGCACCGGACTAGCGGTATTTTACGAGCAGTACTTC
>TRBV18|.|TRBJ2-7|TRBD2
CASSGSGRAGYYEQYF
TGTGCCAGCTCAGGTAGCGGGAGGGCCGGCTACTACGAGCAGTACTTC
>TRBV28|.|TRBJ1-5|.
CASSPSPNQPQHF
TGTGCCAGCAGCCCTAGCCCTAATCAGCCCCAGCATTTT
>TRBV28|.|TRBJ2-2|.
CASRTWTRSTGELFF
TGTGCCAGCAGAACCTGGACAAGGTCCACCGGGGAGCTGTTTTTT
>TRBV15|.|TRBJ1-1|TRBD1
CATSRKTGDTEAFF
TGTGCCACCAGCAGGAAGACAGGGGACACTGAAGCTTTCTTT
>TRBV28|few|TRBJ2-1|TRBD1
CASSFFSINFGQGVKGEQFF
TGTGCCAGCAGTTTTTTCTCTATTAACTTCGGACAGGGGGTTAAGGGTGAGCAGTTCTTC
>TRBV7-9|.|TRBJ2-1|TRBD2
CASSLEGSGSYNEQFF
TGTGCCAGCAGCTTAGAGGGTAGCGGGAGTTACAATGAGCAGTTCTTC
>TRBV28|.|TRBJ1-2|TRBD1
CASSFSTGTGVGGYTF
TGTGCCAGCAGTTTCTCGACCGGGACAGGGGTGGGAGGCTACACCTTC
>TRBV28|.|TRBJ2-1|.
CASPPPGSAYNNEQFF
TGTGCCAGCCCCCCCCCTGGGAGCGCCTATAACAATGAGCAGTTCTTC
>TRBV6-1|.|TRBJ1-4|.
CASSEDSTRGEKLFF
TGTGCCAGCAGTGAAGACAGCACGCGGGGTGAAAAACTGTTTTTT
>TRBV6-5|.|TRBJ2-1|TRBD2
CASSMTSGDYNEQFF
TGTGCCAGCAGCATGACTAGCGGGGATTACAATGAGCAGTTCTTC
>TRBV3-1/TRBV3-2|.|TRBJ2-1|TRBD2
CASSQPGLAGKEQFF
TGTGCCAGCAGCCAACCGGGACTAGCGGGAAAAGAGCAGTTCTTC
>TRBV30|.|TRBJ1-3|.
CAWSVSRNTIYF
TGTGCCTGGAGTGTTTCTCGAAACACCATATATTTT
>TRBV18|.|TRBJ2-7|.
CASSQEGLGEQYF
TGTGCCAGCTCACAGGAGGGCCTGGGCGAGCAGTACTTC
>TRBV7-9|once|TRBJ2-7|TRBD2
CASSLGPGLAGGPSYEQYF
TGTGCCAGCAGCTTAGGACCGGGACTAGCGGGAGGGCCCTCCTACGAGCAGTACTTC
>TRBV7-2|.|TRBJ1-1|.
CASSVSRLGGEAFF
TGTGCCAGCAGCGTCTCCAGGCTGGGGGGTGAAGCTTTCTTT
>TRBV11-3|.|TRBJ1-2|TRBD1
CASSLGRDRALTF
TGTGCCAGCAGCTTAGGCAGGGACAGGGCGTTAACCTTC
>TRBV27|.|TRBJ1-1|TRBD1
CASGNPPTGSNTEAFF
TGTGCCAGCGGTAACCCCCCGACAGGGTCGAACACTGAAGCTTTCTTT
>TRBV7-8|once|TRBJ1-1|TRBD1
CASSLGQSNTEAFF
TGTGCCAGCAGCTTGGGACAGTCTAACACTGAAGCTTTCTTT
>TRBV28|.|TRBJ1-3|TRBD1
CASSRTGTSAGNTIYF
TGTGCCAGCAGCCGGACAGGGACGAGCGCTGGAAACACCATATATTTT
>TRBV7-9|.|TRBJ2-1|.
CASSLGGSYNEQFF
TGTGCCAGCAGCTTAGGCGGCTCCTACAATGAGCAGTTCTTC
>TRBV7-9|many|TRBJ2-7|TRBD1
CASSLGTGTYEQYF
TGTGCCAGCAGCTTAGGGACAGGGACCTACGAGCAGTACTTC
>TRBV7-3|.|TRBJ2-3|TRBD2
CASSPSGRVFITDTQYF
TGTGCCAGCAGCCCTAGCGGGAGGGTCTTCATCACAGATACGCAGTATTTT
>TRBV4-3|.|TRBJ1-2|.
CASSQGSGTGDGYTF
TGCGCCAGCAGCCAAGGGTCGGGAACTGGGGATGGCTACACCTTC
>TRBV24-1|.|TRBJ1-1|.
CATSGVFRGINTEAFF
TGTGCCACCAGTGGTGTGTTTAGGGGGATTAACACTGAAGCTTTCTTT
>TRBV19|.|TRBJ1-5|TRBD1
CASSPMDRGGNQPQHF
TGTGCCAGTAGTCCGATGGACAGGGGAGGAAATCAGCCCCAGCATTTT
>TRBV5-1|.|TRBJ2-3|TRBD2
CASSWETSGRATDTQYF
TGCGCCAGCAGCTGGGAGACTAGCGGGAGGGCGACAGATACGCAGTATTTT
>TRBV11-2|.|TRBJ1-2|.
CASSLAGLYYGYTF
TGTGCCAGCAGCTTGGCGGGCCTTTATTATGGCTACACCTTC
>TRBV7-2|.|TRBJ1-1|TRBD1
CASSFNRGRLNTEAFF
TGTGCCAGCAGCTTCAACAGGGGGCGTCTGAACACTGAAGCTTTCTTT
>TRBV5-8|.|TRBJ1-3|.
CASSRISSGNTIYF
TGTGCCAGCAGCCGTATTAGCTCTGGAAACACCATATATTTT
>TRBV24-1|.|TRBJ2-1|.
CATSDLGSGYNEQFF
TGTGCCACCAGTGACCTGGGGAGCGGCTACAATGAGCAGTTCTTC
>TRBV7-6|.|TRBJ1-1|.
CASSPLGRGTEAFF
TGTGCCAGCAGTCCTCTCGGGCGGGGGACTGAAGCTTTCTTT
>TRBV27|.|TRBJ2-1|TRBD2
CASSYGGVWDNEQFF
TGTGCCAGCAGTTACGGGGGGGTTTGGGACAATGAGCAGTTCTTC
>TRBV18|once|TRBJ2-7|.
CASSPTGVGEQYF
TGTGCCAGCTCACCAACCGGGGTGGGCGAGCAGTACTTC
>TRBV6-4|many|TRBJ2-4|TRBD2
CASSDEAGKNIQYF
TGTGCCAGCAGTGACGAAGCGGGGAAAAACATTCAGTACTTC
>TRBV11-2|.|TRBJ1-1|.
CASSPWAGRGNTEAFF
TGTGCCAGCAGCCCCTGGGCGGGACGGGGGAACACTGAAGCTTTCTTT
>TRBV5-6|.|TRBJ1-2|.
CASSLVQDNYGYTF
TGTGCCAGCAGCTTGGTTCAGGATAACTATGGCTACACCTTC
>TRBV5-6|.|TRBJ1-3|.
CASSLAGSGNTIYF
TGTGCCAGCAGCTTGGCAGGCTCTGGAAACACCATATATTTT